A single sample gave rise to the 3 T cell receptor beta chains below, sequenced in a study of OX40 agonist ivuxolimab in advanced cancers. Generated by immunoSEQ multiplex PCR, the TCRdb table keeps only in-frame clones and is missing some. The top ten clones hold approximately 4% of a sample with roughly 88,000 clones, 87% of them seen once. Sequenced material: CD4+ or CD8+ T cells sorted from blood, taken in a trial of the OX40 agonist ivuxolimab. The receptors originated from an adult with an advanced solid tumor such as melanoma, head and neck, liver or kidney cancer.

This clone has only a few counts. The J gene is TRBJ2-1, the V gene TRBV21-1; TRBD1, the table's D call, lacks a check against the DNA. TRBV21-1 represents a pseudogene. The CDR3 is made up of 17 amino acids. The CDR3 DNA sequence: TGTGCCAGCAGCAGGCCCCAAGTGCACCCCTCCTACAATGAGCAGTTCTTC. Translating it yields CASSRPQVHPSYNEQFF.

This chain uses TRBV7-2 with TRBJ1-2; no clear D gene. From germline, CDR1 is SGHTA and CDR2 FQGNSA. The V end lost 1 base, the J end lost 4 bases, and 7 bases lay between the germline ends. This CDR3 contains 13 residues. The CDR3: CASSLGAGYGYTF. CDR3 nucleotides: TGTGCCAGCAGCTTAGGGGCCGGCTATGGCTACACCTTC.

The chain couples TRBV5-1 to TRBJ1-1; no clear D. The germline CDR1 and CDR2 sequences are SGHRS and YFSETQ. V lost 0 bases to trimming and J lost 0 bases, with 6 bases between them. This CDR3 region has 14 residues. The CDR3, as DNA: TGCGCCAGCAGCTTGGGGGCCTTGAACACTGAAGCTTTCTTT. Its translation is CASSLGALNTEAFF.